This TCR beta chain appears in the sequencing data of a study of OX40 agonist ivuxolimab in advanced cancers. No patient had autoimmune disease or received systemic immunosuppression. Blood specimens came from baseline, cycle 4 day 1, and cycle 7 day 1. About this clone itself: Its antigen is undetermined.

Trimming took off 2 bases at V and 0 bases at J, with 8 bases between the two ends. The length of the CDR3 is 14 residues. The germline V gene encodes CDR1 GTSNPN and CDR2 SVGIG (reference sequence). The table came from immunoSEQ multiplex PCR; TCRdb's copy has only in-frame clones and leaves some out. The table records 90,000 to 130,000 clones, 85% to 95% of them present only once. General study findings and limits: Also present in some nonresponders was a low level of normalized T-cell clonal expansion.

This clonotype was sampled from an adult with an advanced solid tumor such as melanoma, head and neck, liver or kidney cancer. Material: CD4+ or CD8+ T cells sorted from blood, obtained in a trial of the OX40 agonist ivuxolimab. The V and J genes are TRBV30 and TRBJ2-1; D is undetermined. The CDR3 spells CAWSRPNSYNEQFF. The DNA for the CDR3 is TGTGCCTGGAGTCGTCCCAACTCCTACAATGAGCAGTTCTTC.